This is a list of T cell receptor beta chains from one sample in a study of blood T cell repertoires in COVID-19. Libraries were prepared by immunoSEQ multiplex PCR; TCRdb keeps only in-frame clonotypes and omits some of them. The data show about 240,000 clones, roughly 82% seen once. The specimen sequenced was peripheral blood. The receptors originated from a woman between 65 and 79 years old with acute or convalescent COVID-19. Each CDR3 is given with its conserved first and last residue. Fields, in order: J gene, CDR3 length, D gene, V gene, clone size, CDR3 protein, CDR3 DNA. The D gene is left open where the match is weak. Rows give clone size only sometimes, using once, few, many, or a class for an expanded clone.

>TRBJ2-1|16|TRBD2|TRBV5-1|-
CASSLGGRGGYNEQFF
TGCGCCAGCAGCTTGGGGGGGCGGGGGGGCTACAATGAGCAGTTCTTC
>TRBJ1-3|15|-|TRBV27|-
CASRGGLYSGNTIYF
TGTGCCAGCAGGGGGGGACTGTACTCTGGAAACACCATATATTTT
>TRBJ1-2|16|TRBD1|TRBV27|few
CASSLSTGTGVGGYTF
TGTGCCAGCAGTTTATCTACCGGGACAGGGGTGGGGGGCTACACCTTC
>TRBJ1-2|14|-|TRBV5-4|-
CASSLSGDGYGYTF
TGTGCCAGCAGCTTAAGCGGGGACGGCTATGGCTACACCTTC
>TRBJ1-2|15|TRBD1|TRBV6-5|-
CASSRTGQGIYGYTF
TGTGCCAGCAGTCGTACCGGACAGGGGATCTATGGCTACACCTTC
>TRBJ2-2|14|-|TRBV18|-
CASSPQGSTGELFF
TGTGCCAGCTCCCCCCAGGGGTCGACCGGGGAGCTGTTTTTT
>TRBJ1-6|15|-|TRBV2|-
CASSEMQGFNSPLHF
TGTGCCAGCAGTGAAATGCAGGGGTTTAATTCACCCCTCCACTTT
>TRBJ1-1|12|-|TRBV7-9|-
CASSFLGEGAFF
TGTGCCAGCAGCTTTCTAGGGGAGGGAGCTTTCTTT
>TRBJ1-3|16|-|TRBV28|-
CASSLDVGSSGNTIYF
TGTGCCAGCAGTCTAGACGTGGGGAGCTCTGGAAACACCATATATTTT
>TRBJ1-1|16|-|TRBV24-1|-
CATSDRESGADTEAFF
TGTGCCACCAGTGACCGAGAATCAGGGGCCGACACTGAAGCTTTCTTT
>TRBJ1-1|15|-|TRBV28|-
CASSPPTVMNTEAFF
TGTGCCAGCAGCCCTCCGACAGTGATGAACACTGAAGCTTTCTTT
>TRBJ1-2|16|-|TRBV4-2|-
CASSQDLAGANYGYTF
TGTGCCAGCAGCCAAGATCTGGCAGGGGCTAACTATGGCTACACCTTC
>TRBJ2-5|16|TRBD1|TRBV5-4|-
CASSAGQGLPQETQYF
TGTGCCAGCAGCGCGGGACAGGGGCTCCCCCAGGAGACCCAGTACTTC
>TRBJ2-5|16|TRBD2|TRBV7-9|-
CASSLDGLAGQETQYF
TGTGCCAGCAGCTTAGATGGTCTAGCGGGGCAAGAGACCCAGTACTTC
>TRBJ1-6|14|-|TRBV7-8|-
CASSLGRVNSPLHF
TGTGCCAGCAGCTTGGGCAGAGTAAATTCACCCCTCCACTTT
>TRBJ2-7|15|TRBD1|TRBV5-4|-
CASSLEGDRSYEQYF
TGTGCCAGCAGCTTGGAAGGGGACAGGTCCTACGAGCAGTACTTC
>TRBJ2-5|15|-|TRBV23-1|-
CASSQSVLAKETQYF
TGCGCCAGCAGTCAATCGGTACTAGCAAAAGAGACCCAGTACTTC
>TRBJ2-5|16|TRBD1|TRBV5-1|-
CASSWIPRQGQETQYF
TGCGCCAGCAGCTGGATACCGAGACAGGGGCAAGAGACCCAGTACTTC
>TRBJ1-1|14|-|TRBV10-1|few
CASSEGQKNTEAFF
TGCGCCAGCAGTGAGGGACAGAAGAACACTGAAGCTTTCTTT
>TRBJ2-7|16|TRBD2|TRBV7-2|-
CASSSRTGGRSYEQYF
TGTGCCAGCAGCTCGAGGACGGGGGGTAGGTCCTACGAGCAGTACTTC
>TRBJ2-7|15|-|TRBV23-1|-
CASSQSPQGTYEQYF
TGCGCCAGCAGTCAATCGCCGCAGGGGACCTACGAGCAGTACTTC
>TRBJ2-1|14|TRBD2|TRBV5-6|-
CASSLTGGYNEQFF
TGTGCCAGCAGCTTGACGGGGGGGTACAATGAGCAGTTCTTC
>TRBJ1-6|14|-|TRBV2|-
CASSPDRYNSPLHF
TGTGCCAGCAGCCCGGACAGATATAATTCACCCCTCCACTTT
>TRBJ2-5|10|TRBD1|TRBV20-1|-
CSTGEETQYF
TGCAGTACAGGGGAAGAGACCCAGTACTTC
>TRBJ2-7|14|TRBD1|TRBV5-4|-
CASSTQGAAYEQYF
TGTGCCAGCAGCACACAGGGGGCGGCCTACGAGCAGTACTTC
>TRBJ1-4|14|TRBD1|TRBV10-3|-
CAIRADRGNEKLFF
TGTGCCATCAGGGCGGACAGGGGGAATGAAAAACTGTTTTTT
>TRBJ1-2|15|-|TRBV2|-
CASSADRAPLYGYTF
TGTGCCAGCAGTGCCGACCGAGCGCCGCTTTATGGCTACACCTTC
>TRBJ2-1|16|TRBD2|TRBV19|-
CASSNSGGSSYNEQFF
TGTGCCAGTAGTAATAGCGGGGGGAGCTCCTACAATGAGCAGTTCTTC
>TRBJ2-1|16|TRBD1|TRBV29-1|-
CSVLSRGDRTYNEQFF
TGCAGCGTCCTCTCGAGGGGGGACAGGACCTACAATGAGCAGTTCTTC
>TRBJ2-3|15|TRBD2|TRBV9|-
CASSDTSGGSDTQYF
TGTGCCAGCAGCGACACTAGCGGGGGCTCAGATACGCAGTATTTT
>TRBJ1-1|15|TRBD1|TRBV6-5|-
CASRAGTGANTEAFF
TGTGCCAGCAGAGCCGGGACAGGGGCGAACACTGAAGCTTTCTTT
>TRBJ2-2|15|-|TRBV9|-
CASSVGGENTGELFF
TGTGCCAGCAGCGTAGGGGGGGAAAACACCGGGGAGCTGTTTTTT